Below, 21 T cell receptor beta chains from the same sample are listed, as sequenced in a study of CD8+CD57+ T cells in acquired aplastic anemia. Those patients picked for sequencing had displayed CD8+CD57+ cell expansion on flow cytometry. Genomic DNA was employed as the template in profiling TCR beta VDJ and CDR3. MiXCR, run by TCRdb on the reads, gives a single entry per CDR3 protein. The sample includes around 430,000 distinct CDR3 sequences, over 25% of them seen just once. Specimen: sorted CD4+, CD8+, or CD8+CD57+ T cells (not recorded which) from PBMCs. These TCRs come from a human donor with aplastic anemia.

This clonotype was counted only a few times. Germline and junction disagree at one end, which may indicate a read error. The CDR3 reads CASGSTTGGVSPLHF. The CDR3 nucleotides are TGCGCCAGCGGCTCGACGACAGGGGGTGTTTCACCCCTCCACTTC. The chain employs TRBV5-1 and TRBJ1-6; TRBD1 aligns across 9 bases. In germline, CDR1 is SGHRS, CDR2 YFSETQ. The CDR3 runs to 15 residues.

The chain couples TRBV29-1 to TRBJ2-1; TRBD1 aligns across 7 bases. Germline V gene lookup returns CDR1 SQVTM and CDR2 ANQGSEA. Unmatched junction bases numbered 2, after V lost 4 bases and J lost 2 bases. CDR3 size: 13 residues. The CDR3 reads CSVGDRTYNEQFF. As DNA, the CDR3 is TGCAGCGTTGGGGACAGAACCTACAATGAGCAGTTCTTC.

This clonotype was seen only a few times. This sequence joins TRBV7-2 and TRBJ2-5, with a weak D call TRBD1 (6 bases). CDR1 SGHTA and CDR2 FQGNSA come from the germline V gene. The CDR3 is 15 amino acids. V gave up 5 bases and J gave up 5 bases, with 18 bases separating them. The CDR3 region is CASSLGQGHGETQYF. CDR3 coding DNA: TGTGCCAGCAGCCTGGGGCAGGGGCATGGGGAGACCCAGTACTTC.

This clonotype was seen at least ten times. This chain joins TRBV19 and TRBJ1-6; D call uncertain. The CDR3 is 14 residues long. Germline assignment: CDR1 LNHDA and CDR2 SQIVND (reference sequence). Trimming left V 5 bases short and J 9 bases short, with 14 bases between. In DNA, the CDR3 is TGTGCCAGTAGTGAAGGAGCTGGGATTTCACCCCTCCACTTT. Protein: CASSEGAGISPLHF.

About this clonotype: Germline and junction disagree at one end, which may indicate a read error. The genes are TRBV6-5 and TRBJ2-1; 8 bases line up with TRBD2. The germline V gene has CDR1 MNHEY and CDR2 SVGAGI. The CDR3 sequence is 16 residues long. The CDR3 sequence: CASSSLGLASYNEQFF. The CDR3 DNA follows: TGTGCCAGTAGTTCCCTCGGACTAGCCTCCTACAATGAGCAGTTCTTC.

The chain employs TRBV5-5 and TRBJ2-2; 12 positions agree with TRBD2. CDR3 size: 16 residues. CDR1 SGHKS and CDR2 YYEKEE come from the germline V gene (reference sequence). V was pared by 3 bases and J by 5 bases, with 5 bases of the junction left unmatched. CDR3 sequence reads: CASSWDLAGGTGELFF. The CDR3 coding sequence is TGTGCCAGCAGCTGGGACCTAGCGGGAGGGACCGGGGAGCTGTTTTTT.

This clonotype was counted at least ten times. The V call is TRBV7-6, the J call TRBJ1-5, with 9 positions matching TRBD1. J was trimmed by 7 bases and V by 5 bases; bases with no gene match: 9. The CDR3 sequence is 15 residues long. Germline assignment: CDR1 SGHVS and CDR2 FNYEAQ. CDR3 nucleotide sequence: TGTGCCAGCAGCACCGGGACAGGGAGGTTGCAGCCCCAGCATTTT. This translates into CASSTGTGRLQPQHF. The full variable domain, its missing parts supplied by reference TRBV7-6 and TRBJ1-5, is GAGVSQSPRYKVTKRGQDVALRCDPISGHVSLYWYRQALGQGPEFLTYFNYEAQQDKSGLPNDRFSAERPEGSISTLTIQRTEQRDSAMYRCASSTGTGRLQPQHFGDGTRLSIL.

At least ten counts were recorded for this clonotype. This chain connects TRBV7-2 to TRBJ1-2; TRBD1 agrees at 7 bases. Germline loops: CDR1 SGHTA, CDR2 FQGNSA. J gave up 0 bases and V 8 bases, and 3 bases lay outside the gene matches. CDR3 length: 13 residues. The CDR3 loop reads CASGTETNYGYTF. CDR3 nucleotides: TGTGCCAGCGGGACAGAGACTAACTATGGCTACACCTTC.

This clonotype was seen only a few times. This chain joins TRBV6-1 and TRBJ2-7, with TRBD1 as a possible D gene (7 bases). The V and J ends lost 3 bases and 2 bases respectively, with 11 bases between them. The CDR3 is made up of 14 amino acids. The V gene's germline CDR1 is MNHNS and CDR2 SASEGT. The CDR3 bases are TGTGCCAGCAGTGAGGCGGGACAGACCTACGAGCAGTACTTC. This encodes CASSEAGQTYEQYF.

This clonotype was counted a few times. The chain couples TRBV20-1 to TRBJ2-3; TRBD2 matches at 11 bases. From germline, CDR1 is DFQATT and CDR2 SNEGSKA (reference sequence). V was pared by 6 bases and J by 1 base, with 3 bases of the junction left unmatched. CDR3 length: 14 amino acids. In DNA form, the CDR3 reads TGCAGTGCCCTAGCGGGGGGCCGCACAGATACGCAGTATTTT. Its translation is CSALAGGRTDTQYF.

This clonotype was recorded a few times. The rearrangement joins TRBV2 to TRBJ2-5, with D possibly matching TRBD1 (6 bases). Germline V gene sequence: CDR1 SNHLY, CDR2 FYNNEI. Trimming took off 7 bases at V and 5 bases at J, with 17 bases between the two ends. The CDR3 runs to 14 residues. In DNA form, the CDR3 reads TGTGCCAGCAAAGGAGAAGGGGGTTGGGAGACCCAGTACTTC. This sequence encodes CASKGEGGWETQYF. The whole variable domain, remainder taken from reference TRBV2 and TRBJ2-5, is EPEVTQTPSHQVTQMGQEVILRCVPISNHLYFYWYRQILGQKVEFLVSFYNNEISEKSEIFDDQFSVERPDGSNFTLKIRSTKLEDSAMYFCASKGEGGWETQYFGPGTRLLVL.

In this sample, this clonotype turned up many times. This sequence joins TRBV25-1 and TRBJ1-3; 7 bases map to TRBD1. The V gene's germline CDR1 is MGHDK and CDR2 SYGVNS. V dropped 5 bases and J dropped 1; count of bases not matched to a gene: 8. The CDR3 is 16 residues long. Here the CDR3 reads CASSSTGEGSGNTIYF. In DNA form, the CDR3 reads TGTGCCAGCAGTAGTACAGGGGAGGGGTCTGGAAACACCATATATTTT.

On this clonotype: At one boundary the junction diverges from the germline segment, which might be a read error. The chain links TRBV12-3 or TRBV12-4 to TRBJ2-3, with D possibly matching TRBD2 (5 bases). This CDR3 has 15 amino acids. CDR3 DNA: TGTGCCAGCACCCCGTTTGAGGCTAGCACACATACGCAGTATTTT. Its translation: CASTPFEASTHTQYF.

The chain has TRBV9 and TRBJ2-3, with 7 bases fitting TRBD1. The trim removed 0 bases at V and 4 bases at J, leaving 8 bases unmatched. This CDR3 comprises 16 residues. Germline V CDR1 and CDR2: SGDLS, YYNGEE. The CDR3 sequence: CASSVADRVVPDTQYF. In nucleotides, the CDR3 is TGTGCCAGCAGCGTAGCCGACAGGGTCGTCCCAGATACGCAGTATTTT.

CDR3 coding DNA: TGCAGTGCTAGTCGGGGGTTCACTGAAGCTTTCTTT. Translation: CSASRGFTEAFF. The chain joins TRBV20-1 to TRBJ1-1, with D possibly matching TRBD1 (5 bases). The CDR3 loop spans 12 amino acids. Germline assignment: CDR1 DFQATT and CDR2 SNEGSKA (reference sequence). V lost 3 bases and J lost 4, with 9 bases in between.

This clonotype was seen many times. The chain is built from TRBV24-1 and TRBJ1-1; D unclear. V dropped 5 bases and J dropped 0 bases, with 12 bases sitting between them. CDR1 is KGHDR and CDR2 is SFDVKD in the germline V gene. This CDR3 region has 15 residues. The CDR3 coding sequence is TGTGCCACCAGTGGCCCCACAGAAATGAACACTGAAGCTTTCTTT. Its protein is CATSGPTEMNTEAFF.

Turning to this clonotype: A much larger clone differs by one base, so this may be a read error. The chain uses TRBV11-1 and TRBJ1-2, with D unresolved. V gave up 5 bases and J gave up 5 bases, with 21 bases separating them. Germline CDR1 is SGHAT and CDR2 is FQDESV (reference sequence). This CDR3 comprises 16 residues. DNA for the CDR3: TGTGCCAGCAGCCCTTCCTTCGAGATCGCGTGGTATGGCTACACCTTC. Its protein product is CASSPSFEIAWYGYTF.

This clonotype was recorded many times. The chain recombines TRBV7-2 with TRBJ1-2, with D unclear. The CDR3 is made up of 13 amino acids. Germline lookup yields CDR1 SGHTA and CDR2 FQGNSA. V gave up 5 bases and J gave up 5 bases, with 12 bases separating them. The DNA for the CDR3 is TGTGCCAGCAGCCCCGGGCGGGTTTATGGCTACACCTTC. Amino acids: CASSPGRVYGYTF.

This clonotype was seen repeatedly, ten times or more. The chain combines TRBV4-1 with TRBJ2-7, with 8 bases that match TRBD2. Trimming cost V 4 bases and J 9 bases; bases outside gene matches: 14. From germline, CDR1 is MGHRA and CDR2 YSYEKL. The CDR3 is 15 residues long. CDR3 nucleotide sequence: TGCGCCAGCAGCCCCCGAGCGCTAGCGGGTAATGGGCAGTACTTC. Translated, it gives CASSPRALAGNGQYF.

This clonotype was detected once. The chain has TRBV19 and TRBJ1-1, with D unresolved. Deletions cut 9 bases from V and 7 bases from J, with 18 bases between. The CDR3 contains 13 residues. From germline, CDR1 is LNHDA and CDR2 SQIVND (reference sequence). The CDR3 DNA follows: TGTGCCAGCAGTCCCTCACCGGGGTATGAAGCTTTCTTT. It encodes CASSPSPGYEAFF.

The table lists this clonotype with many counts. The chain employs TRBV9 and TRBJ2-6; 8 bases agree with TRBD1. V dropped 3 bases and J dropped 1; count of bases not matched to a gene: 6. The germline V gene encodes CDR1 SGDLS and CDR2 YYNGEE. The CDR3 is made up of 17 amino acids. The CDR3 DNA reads TGTGCCAGCAGCGCAAGGGACAGGTTGTCTGGGGCCAACGTCCTGACTTTC. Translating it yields CASSARDRLSGANVLTF.